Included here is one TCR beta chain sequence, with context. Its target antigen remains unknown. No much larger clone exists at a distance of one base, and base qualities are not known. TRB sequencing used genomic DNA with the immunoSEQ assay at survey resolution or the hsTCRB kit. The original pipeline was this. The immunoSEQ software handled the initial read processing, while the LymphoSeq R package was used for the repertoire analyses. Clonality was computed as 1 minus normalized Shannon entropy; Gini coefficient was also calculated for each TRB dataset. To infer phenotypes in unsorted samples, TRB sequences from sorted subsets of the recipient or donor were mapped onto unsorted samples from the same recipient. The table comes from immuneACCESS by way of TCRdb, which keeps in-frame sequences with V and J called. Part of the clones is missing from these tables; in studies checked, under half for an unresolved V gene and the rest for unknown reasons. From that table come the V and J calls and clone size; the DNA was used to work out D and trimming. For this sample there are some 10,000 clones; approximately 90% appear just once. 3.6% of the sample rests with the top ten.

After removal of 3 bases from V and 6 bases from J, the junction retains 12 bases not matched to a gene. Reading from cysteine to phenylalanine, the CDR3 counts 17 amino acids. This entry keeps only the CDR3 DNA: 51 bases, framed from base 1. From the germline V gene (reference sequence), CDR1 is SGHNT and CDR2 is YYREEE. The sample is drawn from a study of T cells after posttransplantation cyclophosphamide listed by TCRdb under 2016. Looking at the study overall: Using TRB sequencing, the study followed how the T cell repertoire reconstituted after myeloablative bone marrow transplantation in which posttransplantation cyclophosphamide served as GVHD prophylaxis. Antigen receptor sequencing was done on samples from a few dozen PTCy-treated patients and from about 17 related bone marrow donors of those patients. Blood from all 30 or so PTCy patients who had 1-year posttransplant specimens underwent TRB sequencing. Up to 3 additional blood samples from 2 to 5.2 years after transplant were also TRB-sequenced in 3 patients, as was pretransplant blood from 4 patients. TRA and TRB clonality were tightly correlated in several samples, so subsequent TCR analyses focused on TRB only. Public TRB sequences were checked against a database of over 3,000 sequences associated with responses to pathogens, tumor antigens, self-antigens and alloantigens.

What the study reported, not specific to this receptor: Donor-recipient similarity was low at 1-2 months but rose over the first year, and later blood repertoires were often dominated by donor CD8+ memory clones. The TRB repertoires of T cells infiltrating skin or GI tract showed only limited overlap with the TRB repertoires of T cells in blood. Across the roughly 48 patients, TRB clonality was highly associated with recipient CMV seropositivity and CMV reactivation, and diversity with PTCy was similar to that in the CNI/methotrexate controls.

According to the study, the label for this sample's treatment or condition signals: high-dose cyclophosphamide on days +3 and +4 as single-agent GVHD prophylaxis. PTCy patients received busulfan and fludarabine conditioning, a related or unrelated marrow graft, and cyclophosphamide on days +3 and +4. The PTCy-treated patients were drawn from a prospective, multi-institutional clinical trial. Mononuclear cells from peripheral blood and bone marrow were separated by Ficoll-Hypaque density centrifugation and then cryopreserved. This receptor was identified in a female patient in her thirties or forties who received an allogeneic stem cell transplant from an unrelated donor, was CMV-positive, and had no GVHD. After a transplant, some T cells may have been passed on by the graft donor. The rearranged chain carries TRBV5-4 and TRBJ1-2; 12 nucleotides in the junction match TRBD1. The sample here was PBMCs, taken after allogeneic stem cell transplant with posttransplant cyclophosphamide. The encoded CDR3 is CASSWPWGTGGADGYTF. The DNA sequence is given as TGTGCCAGCAGCTGGCCCTGGGGGACAGGGGGCGCTGATGGCTACACCTTC. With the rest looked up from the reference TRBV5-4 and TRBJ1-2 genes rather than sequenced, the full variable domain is ETGVTQSPTHLIKTRGQQVTLRCSSQSGHNTVSWYQQALGQGPQFIFQYYREEENGRGNFPPRFSGLQFPNYSSELNVNALELDDSALYLCASSWPWGTGGADGYTFGSGTRLTVV.